Listed here are 25 T cell receptor beta chains from one sample, sequenced in a study of cytomegalovirus exposure and HLA in healthy donors (dated by TCRdb to about 2017). The method behind the library was the immunoSEQ multiplex PCR assay. This is the immuneACCESS table as TCRdb keeps it, with only in-frame sequences that have V and J called. A part of the clones is gone; compared with another copy, unresolved V genes explain less than half, and the rest is unexplained. Present in this sample are about 160,000 clones, nearly 90% of which were seen just once. Together, the top ten hold around 4.4% of the sample. Sequencing was performed on PBMCs. The receptors here all came from a man younger than 35 in good health and CMV-seropositive.

The CDR3 spells CSVDDRGSTGELFF. CDR3 in DNA: TGCAGCGTTGACGACAGGGGAAGCACCGGGGAGCTGTTTTTT. This chain joins TRBV29-1 and TRBJ2-2, with TRBD1 matching over 8 bases. The CDR3 runs 14 residues. Germline V CDR1 and CDR2: SQVTM, ANQGSEA. Trimming removed 3 bases from V and 4 bases from J; junction bases left unmatched: 4.

The chain joins TRBV28 to TRBJ1-5, with TRBD1 identical over 8 bases. With V trimmed by 3 bases and J by 3 bases, 4 bases remained unmatched. Germline V gene sequence: CDR1 MDHEN, CDR2 SYDVKM. This CDR3 spans 15 amino acids. CDR3: CASSFRTGNNQPQHF. CDR3 nucleotides: TGTGCCAGCAGTTTCCGGACAGGGAACAATCAGCCCCAGCATTTT.

This clone was detected only once. The V and J genes are TRBV10-1 and TRBJ2-1; 16 nucleotides line up with TRBD2. This CDR3 comprises 17 residues. J gave up 7 bases and V 4 bases, and 7 bases lay outside the gene matches. Germline CDR1 is WNHNN and CDR2 is SYGVQD (reference sequence). The CDR3 DNA sequence: TGCGCCAGCAGTGGGGGACTAGCGGGAGGGCCGTGGAATGAGCAGTTCTTC. Amino acids: CASSGGLAGGPWNEQFF.

This rearrangement joins TRBV5-1 to TRBJ1-4; 7 positions match TRBD1. V lost 3 bases to trimming and J lost 8 bases; unmatched junction nucleotides: 7. CDR1 is SGHRS and CDR2 is YFSETQ in the germline V gene. The CDR3 length is 14 residues. CDR3 sequence (DNA): TGCGCCAGCAGCTCAGACAGGGTAGACGAAAAACTGTTTTTT. It translates to CASSSDRVDEKLFF.

The chain has TRBV27 and TRBJ2-1; 11 nucleotides agree with TRBD2. This CDR3 spans 16 amino acids. Trimming removed 2 bases from V and 6 bases from J; junction bases left unmatched: 6. Germline CDR1 and CDR2: MNHEY and SMNVEV (reference sequence). This CDR3 is CASSLLAGGLFNEQFF. CDR3 in DNA: TGTGCCAGCAGTTTACTAGCGGGAGGTCTGTTCAATGAGCAGTTCTTC.

This chain links TRBV28 with TRBJ1-5; D perhaps matches TRBD1 (6 bases). V gave up 2 bases and J gave up 5 bases, with 13 bases separating them. Germline-derived CDR1 and CDR2 are MDHEN and SYDVKM. The CDR3 is made up of 15 amino acids. The CDR3: CASSLRTVPYQPQHF. CDR3 nucleotide sequence: TGTGCCAGCAGTTTACGGACAGTCCCGTATCAGCCCCAGCATTTT.

The chain joins TRBV7-9 to TRBJ2-5, with D uncertain. Looked up from germline, CDR1 is SEHNR and CDR2 is FQNEAQ (reference sequence). Trimming removed 7 bases from V and 12 bases from J, with 18 bases in between. The CDR3 runs 12 residues. The CDR3 region is CASTPNGQNKYF. The CDR3 DNA follows: TGTGCCAGCACCCCCAACGGTCAAAATAAGTACTTC.

V and J are TRBV6-5 and TRBJ2-2, with a possible D match to TRBD1 (5 bases). CDR3 size: 15 residues. Trimming removed 0 bases at V and 5 bases at J, with 10 bases between. Looked up from germline, CDR1 is MNHEY and CDR2 is SVGAGI. CDR3 loop: CASSYSQTDTGELFF. CDR3 nucleotide sequence: TGTGCCAGCAGTTACTCACAGACAGATACCGGGGAGCTGTTTTTT.

This rearrangement joins TRBV7-8 to TRBJ2-1; 14 bases match TRBD2. Germline CDR1 is SGHVS and CDR2 is FQNEAQ. The V and J ends lost 4 bases and 4 bases, in that order; junction bases with no gene match: 3. The CDR3 has 16 residues. CDR3 loop: CASSWTSGRLYNEQFF. The CDR3 DNA sequence: TGTGCCAGCAGCTGGACTAGCGGGAGGTTATACAATGAGCAGTTCTTC.

As regards this clone: Other DNA sequences in this specimen translate into the identical CDR3. This chain connects TRBV18 to TRBJ1-1; D gene unclear. The CDR3 consists of 13 residues. The V gene's germline CDR1 is KGHSH and CDR2 LQKENI. The germline V and J ends were trimmed by 3 bases and 3 bases, with 8 bases remaining between them. The CDR3 DNA reads as TGTGCCAGCTCACCTTCTCGGGACACTGAAGCTTTCTTT. Translating gives CASSPSRDTEAFF.

The gene calls are TRBV9 and TRBJ2-1; D gene unclear. This CDR3 region has 15 residues. V gave up 0 bases and J gave up 2 bases, with 9 bases separating them. Per germline, CDR1 SGDLS and CDR2 YYNGEE. The CDR3 reads CASSVAQATYNEQFF. CDR3 nucleotides: TGTGCCAGCAGCGTAGCCCAGGCCACCTACAATGAGCAGTTCTTC.

This CDR3 reads CSATTAEAFF. CDR3 DNA sequence: TGCAGCGCTACGACAGCTGAAGCTTTCTTT. This chain connects TRBV29-1 to TRBJ1-1; the D gene is possibly TRBD1 (5 bases). CDR3 length: 10 amino acids. Germline V gene data show CDR1 as SQVTM and CDR2 as ANQGSEA. Trimming removed 7 bases at V and 6 bases at J, with 9 bases between.

The sample holds one count of this clone. This rearrangement joins TRBV7-3 to TRBJ2-1; TRBD2 matches at 8 bases. V shed 5 bases and J 6 bases; nucleotides not matched to a gene: 12. This CDR3 has 16 amino acids. Germline loops: CDR1 SGHTA, CDR2 FQGTGA. The DNA for the CDR3 is TGTGCCAGCAGCCTGGGACTAGTCCCGACCTCCAATGAGCAGTTCTTC. It yields the protein CASSLGLVPTSNEQFF.

The V and J genes are TRBV25-1 and TRBJ2-1, with D possibly being TRBD2 (5 bases). The length of the CDR3 is 15 residues. V lost 2 bases to trimming and J lost 1 base, with 9 bases between them. Per germline, CDR1 MGHDK and CDR2 SYGVNS. The CDR3 is CASSEAEGSYNEQFF. Here the CDR3 DNA reads TGTGCCAGCAGTGAAGCAGAGGGTTCCTACAATGAGCAGTTCTTC.

The genes are TRBV27 and TRBJ2-1; D remains unclear. Germline CDR1 MNHEY, CDR2 SMNVEV (reference sequence). V lost 0 bases and J lost 7, with 10 bases in between. The CDR3 is made up of 14 amino acids. CDR3 residues: CASSLSRLENEQFF. The DNA of the CDR3 is TGTGCCAGCAGTTTATCGCGACTGGAGAATGAGCAGTTCTTC.

V is TRBV28 and J is TRBJ2-7; 10 nucleotides agree with TRBD2. V lost 5 bases and J lost 2; bases outside the gene matches: 6. The CDR3 is 15 residues long. Germline CDR1 MDHEN, CDR2 SYDVKM. CDR3 bases: TGTGCCAGCAGTCTGCTGAGCGGGAGGGCCTACGAGCAGTACTTC. Translating it yields CASSLLSGRAYEQYF.

The rearrangement joins TRBV28 to TRBJ1-2; perhaps TRBD1 as D (6 bases). The CDR3 loop spans 12 amino acids. Trimming pared 7 bases from V and 10 bases from J, leaving 16 bases between. The V gene's germline CDR1 is MDHEN and CDR2 SYDVKM. As DNA, the CDR3 is TGTGCCAGCACGGAAACCGGGACACACTACACCTTC. Protein product: CASTETGTHYTF.

The J gene is TRBJ2-7, the V gene TRBV28, with no clear D. Germline V lookup: CDR1 MDHEN, CDR2 SYDVKM. The length of the CDR3 is 9 residues. V dropped 8 bases and J dropped 7 bases, with 6 bases sitting between them. The CDR3 region has the DNA TGTGCCAGCGGGCCTGAGCAGTACTTC. Translated: CASGPEQYF.

V gene TRBV13 combines with J gene TRBJ2-1; TRBD2 matches at 7 bases. Germline CDR1 and CDR2: PRHDT and FYEKMQ (reference sequence). V was clipped by 3 bases and J by 7 bases; unmatched bases: 3. This CDR3 region has 13 residues. The CDR3 loop is CASSFGTNNEQFF. CDR3 nucleotides: TGTGCCAGCAGCTTCGGGACTAATAATGAGCAGTTCTTC.

V and J are TRBV27 and TRBJ2-6, with D maybe TRBD2 (7 bases). This CDR3 is 17 amino acids long. V dropped 5 bases and J dropped 0 bases, with 14 bases sitting between them. Per the germline V gene, CDR1 is MNHEY and CDR2 is SMNVEV (reference sequence). The CDR3 loop reads CASSPLGGGSGANVLTF. The CDR3 nucleotides read TGTGCCAGCAGTCCCCTGGGAGGGGGCTCTGGGGCCAACGTCCTGACTTTC.

The V and J genes are TRBV7-3 and TRBJ2-3, with TRBD2 identical over 7 bases. V lost 1 base to trimming and J lost 14 bases; unmatched junction nucleotides: 9. The length of the CDR3 is 13 residues. Germline values: CDR1 SGHTA, CDR2 FQGTGA. For the CDR3, the DNA is TGTGCCAGCAGCTTAAAGTCGGAAACTAGCGCGTATTTT. Translated: CASSLKSETSAYF.

This clone was seen a single time. The V and J genes are TRBV25-1 and TRBJ2-7; possible D gene TRBD1, 5 bases. CDR1 is MGHDK and CDR2 is SYGVNS in the germline V gene. Trimming cost V 7 bases and J 0 bases, with 7 bases left between them. The CDR3 consists of 12 residues. CDR3 in amino acids: CASKGNSYEQYF. The CDR3 coding sequence is TGTGCCAGCAAGGGGAACTCCTACGAGCAGTACTTC.

CDR3 residues: CASRWTGASGNTIYF. The CDR3 nucleotides read TGTGCCAGCAGGTGGACAGGGGCCTCTGGAAACACCATATATTTT. The chain carries TRBV13 and TRBJ1-3; TRBD1 aligns across 9 bases. Germline CDR1 PRHDT, CDR2 FYEKMQ (reference sequence). The CDR3 covers 15 residues. Trimming at V came to 6 bases and at J to 0 bases, leaving 3 bases not matched to a gene.

This chain joins TRBV27 and TRBJ2-7, with TRBD1 identical over 7 bases. V dropped 0 bases and J dropped 0; count of bases not matched to a gene: 5. The length of the CDR3 is 16 residues. Germline V lookup: CDR1 MNHEY, CDR2 SMNVEV (reference sequence). The CDR3, as DNA: TGTGCCAGCAGTTTATCAGGACAGGCAAGCTCCTACGAGCAGTACTTC. Translating gives CASSLSGQASSYEQYF.

The V gene is TRBV30, the J gene TRBJ2-7; TRBD2 might be the D (5 bases). The CDR3 sequence is 12 residues long. V shed 5 bases and J shed 9 bases, with 17 bases lying between them. Germline loops: CDR1 GTSNPN, CDR2 SVGIG (reference sequence). CDR3 coding DNA: TGTGCCTGGGAAAGCGGAGAAATGACGCAGTACTTC. The encoded protein is CAWESGEMTQYF.